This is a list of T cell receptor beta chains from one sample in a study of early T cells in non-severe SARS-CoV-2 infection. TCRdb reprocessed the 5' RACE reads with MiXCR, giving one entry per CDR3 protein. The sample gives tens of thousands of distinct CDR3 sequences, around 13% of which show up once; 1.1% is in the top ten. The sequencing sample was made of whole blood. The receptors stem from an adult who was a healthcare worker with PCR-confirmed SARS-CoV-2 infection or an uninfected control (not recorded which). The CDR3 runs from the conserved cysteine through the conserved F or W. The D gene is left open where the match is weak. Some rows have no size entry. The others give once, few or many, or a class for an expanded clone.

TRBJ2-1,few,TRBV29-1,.,TGCAGCGCCGAGACCCGGAATGAGCAGTTCTTC,CSAETRNEQFF
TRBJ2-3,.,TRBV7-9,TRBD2,TGTGCCAGCAGCTACGGACTAGCGGGGGCCACAGATACGCAGTATTTT,CASSYGLAGATDTQYF
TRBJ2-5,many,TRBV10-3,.,TGTGCCATCAGTGAAAAGGAACGGGGGGAGACCCAGTACTTC,CAISEKERGETQYF
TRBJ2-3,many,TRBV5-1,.,TGCGCCAGCAGCTTGGGTATTTTCCTCACAGATACGCAGTATTTT,CASSLGIFLTDTQYF
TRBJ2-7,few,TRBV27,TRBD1,TGTGCCAGCAGTCTCTATACAGGGGGCGGCTACGAGCAGTACTTC,CASSLYTGGGYEQYF
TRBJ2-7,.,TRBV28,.,TGTGCCAGCATAAGCCTGTTCTCCTACGAGCAGTACTTC,CASISLFSYEQYF
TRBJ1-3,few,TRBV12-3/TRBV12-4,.,TGTGCCAGCAGCCTGGGAGGGGCAAACACCATATATTTT,CASSLGGANTIYF
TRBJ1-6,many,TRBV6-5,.,TGTGCCAGCAGTACGGGGGGTTATTCACCCCTCCACTTT,CASSTGGYSPLHF
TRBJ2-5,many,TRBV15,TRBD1,TGTGCCACCAGCGGTAACAGGGGTCAAGAGACCCAGTACTTC,CATSGNRGQETQYF
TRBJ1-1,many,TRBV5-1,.,TGCGCCAGCAGCTTGGCCAGGGAGGGAGGAAGCACTGAAGCTTTCTTT,CASSLAREGGSTEAFF
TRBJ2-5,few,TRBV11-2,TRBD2,TGTGCCAGCAGCGTTGGACTAGCGGGAGGGCGGCTCGGAGAGACCCAGTACTTC,CASSVGLAGGRLGETQYF
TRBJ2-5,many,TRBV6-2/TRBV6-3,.,TGTGCCAGCAGTTACTCAGAAAGTCAAGAGACCCAGTACTTC,CASSYSESQETQYF
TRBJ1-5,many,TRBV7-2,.,TGTGCCAGCAGCCCCCCTCGGGGCAGGTCAGGCAATCAGCCCCAGCATTTT,CASSPPRGRSGNQPQHF
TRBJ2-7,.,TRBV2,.,TGTGCCAGCCGTACGGACTACGAGCAGTACTTC,CASRTDYEQYF
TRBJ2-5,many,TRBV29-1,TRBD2,TGCAGCGATCCCACTAGCGGGACACCAGAGACCCAGTACTTC,CSDPTSGTPETQYF
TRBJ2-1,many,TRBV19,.,TGTGCCAGTAGTATGGGGCTCTCGAGCTCCTACAATGAGCAGTTCTTC,CASSMGLSSSYNEQFF
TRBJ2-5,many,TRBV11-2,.,TGTGCCAGCAGCCAGGGACGAGAGACCCAGTACTTC,CASSQGRETQYF
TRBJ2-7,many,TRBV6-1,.,TGTGCCAGCAGTGAAGCCTTAGGGAACGAGCAGTACTTC,CASSEALGNEQYF
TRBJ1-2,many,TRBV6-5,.,TGTGCCAGCAGGACGGGGAGATCCCACACCTTC,CASRTGRSHTF